These T cell receptor beta chains were read from a single sample in a study of OX40 agonist ivuxolimab in advanced cancers. The protocol was immunoSEQ multiplex PCR, while the TCRdb copy is restricted to in-frame clones and leaves out a portion. The sample records 63,000 or so clones, around 88% being singletons. Source: CD4+ or CD8+ T cells sorted from blood, taken in a trial of the OX40 agonist ivuxolimab. The receptors here all came from an adult with an advanced solid tumor such as melanoma, head and neck, liver or kidney cancer. Each CDR3 is given with its conserved first and last residue.

CDR3 | length | J | V
CASSSAGLLSETQYF | 15 | TRBJ2-5 | TRBV5-4
CASSLDGDSHTYNEQFF | 17 | TRBJ2-1 | TRBV5-6
CASSFGQNYGYTF | 13 | TRBJ1-2 | TRBV5-4
CASSASGTSNEQFF | 14 | TRBJ2-1 | TRBV18
CASSPAKGQLSGNTIYF | 17 | TRBJ1-3 | TRBV7-2
CASSTGWGYTF | 11 | TRBJ1-2 | TRBV28
CSVIRTSIVYEQYF | 14 | TRBJ2-7 | TRBV29-1
CASAPITVTGPQPQHF | 16 | TRBJ1-5 | TRBV7-8
CASSPRRDRDYSGANVLTF | 19 | TRBJ2-6 | TRBV19
CASSQDRGRGGQETQYF | 17 | TRBJ2-5 | TRBV4-1
CASRRGDRGTGELFF | 15 | TRBJ2-2 | TRBV27
CASSLPGLAGGPSTQYF | 17 | TRBJ2-3 | TRBV28
CASSLGSGGLNTEAFF | 16 | TRBJ1-1 | TRBV7-2
CAWRQVGGKQFF | 12 | TRBJ2-1 | TRBV30
CASSLGGGSYGYTF | 14 | TRBJ1-2 | TRBV5-1
CASSFGRGYEQYF | 13 | TRBJ2-7 | TRBV7-3
CASSQAPGLEATEAFF | 16 | TRBJ1-1 | TRBV4-3
CAISESSEPNEKLFF | 15 | TRBJ1-4 | TRBV10-3
CASSSRGGDTQYF | 13 | TRBJ2-3 | TRBV27
CATSRATTRKLFF | 13 | TRBJ1-4 | TRBV15
CASSRPGKREQYF | 13 | TRBJ2-7 | TRBV7-2
CASSLAGVMNTEAFF | 15 | TRBJ1-1 | TRBV7-2
CASSLYRGTYEQYF | 14 | TRBJ2-7 | TRBV5-6
CASSFAAGTVYGYTF | 15 | TRBJ1-2 | TRBV9
CASRQPGQTYEQYF | 14 | TRBJ2-7 | TRBV28
CASSEREAYEQYF | 13 | TRBJ2-7 | TRBV6-5
CASSGWWRSTEAFF | 14 | TRBJ1-1 | TRBV19
CASSQGQETQYF | 12 | TRBJ2-5 | TRBV7-8
CAISESQGRRDEQFF | 15 | TRBJ2-1 | TRBV10-3
CASSSNRGDEQFF | 13 | TRBJ2-1 | TRBV7-2
CASSLAGGAGYTF | 13 | TRBJ1-2 | TRBV7-9
CATSRVNKGLNEKLFF | 16 | TRBJ1-4 | TRBV15
CASSLSPDGEQFF | 13 | TRBJ2-1 | TRBV11-2
CASSLLGGPTDTQYF | 15 | TRBJ2-3 | TRBV7-9
CSAEDGITQYF | 11 | TRBJ2-5 | TRBV20-1
CASSLVTSGRYEQYF | 15 | TRBJ2-7 | TRBV11-1
CASSPGQGENIQYF | 14 | TRBJ2-4 | TRBV5-4
CASSPDTELDIQYF | 14 | TRBJ2-4 | TRBV5-1
CASSLGAGREQYF | 13 | TRBJ2-7 | TRBV5-8
CASSLTGGRETQYF | 14 | TRBJ2-5 | TRBV7-9
CASSEAGGQGAYEQYF | 16 | . | TRBV6-1
CASSAGTAGYDEQYF | 15 | TRBJ2-7 | TRBV28
CASSAVMNTEAFF | 13 | TRBJ1-1 | TRBV2
CASSAGTGGNQPQHF | 15 | TRBJ1-5 | TRBV6-1
CASSLKETQYF | 11 | TRBJ2-5 | TRBV5-4
CASTARTSTYEQYF | 14 | TRBJ2-7 | TRBV7-2
CASSSVAGGHTDTQYF | 16 | TRBJ2-3 | TRBV5-1
CASSLEDGLKDTQYF | 15 | TRBJ2-3 | TRBV5-4
CASSTGQGRSYNEQFF | 16 | TRBJ2-1 | TRBV5-4
CASSSPGQGAAEAFF | 15 | TRBJ1-1 | TRBV5-4
CASSLGLAGAQFF | 13 | TRBJ2-1 | TRBV7-3
CASSYAEDTQYF | 12 | TRBJ2-3 | TRBV6-6
CASADRANIQYF | 12 | TRBJ2-4 | TRBV6-1
CASGRRGRELFF | 12 | TRBJ2-2 | TRBV27
CAISDGTYPDYEQYF | 15 | . | TRBV10-3
CASSRLAGEGEQYF | 14 | TRBJ2-7 | TRBV5-1
CASSTRLTGDHGELFF | 16 | TRBJ2-2 | TRBV21-1
CASSFPTGSNQPQHF | 15 | TRBJ1-5 | TRBV28
CASSLDRGEAFF | 12 | TRBJ1-1 | TRBV7-9